These 6 T cell receptor beta chains were all obtained from the same sample, sequenced in a study of shared clonotypes between healthy human individuals. The repertoire was sequenced with immunoSEQ multiplex PCR; TCRdb's copy has only in-frame clones and lacks some. The profile shows approximately 2.5 million clones, roughly nine tenths of them singletons. Sample: naive CD4+ T cells sorted from blood. Subset of the sample: CD45RA+ positively selected. These receptors came from a man between 18 and 35 years old in good health.

This chain joins TRBV5-1 and TRBJ2-1, with 8 bases aligning to TRBD2. J lost 8 bases, V lost 0 bases, and 7 bases had no gene match. CDR1 and CDR2 (germline): SGHRS, YFSETQ. The CDR3 sequence is 15 residues long. The DNA for the CDR3 is TGCGCCAGCAGCTTGGCCGGGAGGGCCTTAGATGAGCAGTTCTTC. Amino acids: CASSLAGRALDEQFF.

This clone was observed a single time. The V gene is TRBV7-9, the J gene TRBJ2-5; D possibly corresponds to TRBD1 (5 bases). The V end lost 5 bases, the J end lost 5 bases, and 24 bases lay between the germline ends. Germline CDR1 SEHNR, CDR2 FQNEAQ (reference sequence). The CDR3 runs to 17 residues. CDR3 nucleotides: TGTGCCAGCAGCCCTCAGTGGGGAATCAAGGGGTGGGAGACCCAGTACTTC. Translating gives CASSPQWGIKGWETQYF. The entire variable domain, with the rest obtained from reference TRBV7-9 and TRBJ2-5, is as follows: DTGVSQNPRHKITKRGQNVTFRCDPISEHNRLYWYRQTLGQGPEFLTYFQNEAQLEKSRLLSDRFSAERPKGSFSTLEIQRTEQGDSAMYLCASSPQWGIKGWETQYFGPGTRLLVL.

The chain has TRBV4-3 and TRBJ2-1; D is undetermined. Trimming pared 0 bases from V and 0 bases from J, leaving 6 bases between. This CDR3 region has 15 residues. Per the germline V gene, CDR1 is LGHNA and CDR2 is YSLEER. The CDR3 region has the DNA TGCGCCAGCAGCCAAGAACCCAGCTCCTACAATGAGCAGTTCTTC. Its translation is CASSQEPSSYNEQFF.

This clone was picked up one time. This chain joins TRBV6-5 and TRBJ1-5; D call uncertain. The CDR3 runs 14 residues. Trimming took off 6 bases at V and 3 bases at J, with 12 bases between the two ends. Per germline, CDR1 MNHEY and CDR2 SVGAGI. In DNA, the CDR3 is TGTGCCAGCAGCCAGACGGGCTACAATCAGCCCCAGCATTTT. Translation gives CASSQTGYNQPQHF.

The chain is built from TRBV19 and TRBJ2-7, with TRBD1 matching over 8 bases. With V trimmed by 2 bases and J by 7 bases, 10 bases remained unmatched. The CDR3 length is 15 residues. Germline V lookup: CDR1 LNHDA, CDR2 SQIVND (reference sequence). In DNA, the CDR3 is TGTGCCAGTAGTATACCAGCGCAGGGGGCGCATGAGCAGTACTTC. This sequence encodes CASSIPAQGAHEQYF.

V and J are TRBV6-6 and TRBJ2-2; 7 nucleotides align to TRBD2. V shed 5 bases and J 4 bases; nucleotides not matched to a gene: 7. This CDR3 contains 15 residues. Per the germline V gene, CDR1 is MNHNY and CDR2 is SVGAGI (reference sequence). CDR3 amino acids: CASSLTREGTGELFF. CDR3 nucleotide sequence: TGTGCCAGCAGTCTTACAAGGGAGGGCACCGGGGAGCTGTTTTTT.